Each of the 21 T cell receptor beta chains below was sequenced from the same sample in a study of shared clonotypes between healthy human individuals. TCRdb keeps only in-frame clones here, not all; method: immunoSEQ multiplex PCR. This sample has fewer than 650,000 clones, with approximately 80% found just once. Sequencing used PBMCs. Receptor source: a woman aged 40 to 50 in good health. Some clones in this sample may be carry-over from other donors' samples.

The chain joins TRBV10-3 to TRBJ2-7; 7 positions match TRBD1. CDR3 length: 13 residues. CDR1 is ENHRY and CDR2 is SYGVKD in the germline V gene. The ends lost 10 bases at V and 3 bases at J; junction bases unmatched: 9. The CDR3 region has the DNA TGTGCCACCCTACCGGGACAGCACTACGAGCAGTACTTC. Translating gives CATLPGQHYEQYF.

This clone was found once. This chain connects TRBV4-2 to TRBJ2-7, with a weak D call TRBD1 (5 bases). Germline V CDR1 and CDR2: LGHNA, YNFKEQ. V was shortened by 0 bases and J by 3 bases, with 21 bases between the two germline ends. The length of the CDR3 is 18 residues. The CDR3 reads CASSQDREGDTLHYEQYF. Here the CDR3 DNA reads TGTGCCAGCAGCCAAGATCGCGAAGGGGATACCCTACACTACGAGCAGTACTTC.

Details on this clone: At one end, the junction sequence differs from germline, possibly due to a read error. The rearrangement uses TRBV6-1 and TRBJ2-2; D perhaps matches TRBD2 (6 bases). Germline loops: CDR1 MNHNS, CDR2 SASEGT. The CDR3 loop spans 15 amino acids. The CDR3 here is CASRPRVGSAGDLFF. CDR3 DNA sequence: TGTGCCAGCAGGCCCCGGGTCGGGAGTGCCGGGGACCTGTTTTTT.

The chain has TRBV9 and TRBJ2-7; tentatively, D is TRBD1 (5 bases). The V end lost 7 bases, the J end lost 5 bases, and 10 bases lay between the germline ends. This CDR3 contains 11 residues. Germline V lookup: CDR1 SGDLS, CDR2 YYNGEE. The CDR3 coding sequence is TGTGCCAGCGACAGACGCGACGAGCAGTACTTC. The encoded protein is CASDRRDEQYF.

The CDR3 coding sequence is TGTGCCAGCAGCCCCATCTCGAGCGACGAAGCTTTCTTT. Its translation is CASSPISSDEAFF. J is TRBJ1-1 and V is TRBV9; D unresolved. CDR3 length: 13 residues. The V and J ends lost 4 bases and 8 bases respectively, with 15 bases between them. Germline assignment: CDR1 SGDLS and CDR2 YYNGEE.

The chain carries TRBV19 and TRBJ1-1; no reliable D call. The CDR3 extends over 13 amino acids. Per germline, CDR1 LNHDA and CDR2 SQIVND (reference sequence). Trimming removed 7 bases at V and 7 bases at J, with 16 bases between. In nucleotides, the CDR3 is TGTGCCAGTATTGGCGTTGCGTGGGTTGAAGCTTTCTTT. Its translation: CASIGVAWVEAFF.

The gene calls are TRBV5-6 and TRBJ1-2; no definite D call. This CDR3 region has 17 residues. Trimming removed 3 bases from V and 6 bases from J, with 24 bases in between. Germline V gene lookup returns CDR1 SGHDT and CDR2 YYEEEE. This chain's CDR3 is CASSSRLMGLVRDGYTF. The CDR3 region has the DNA TGTGCCAGCAGCTCTCGATTAATGGGGTTGGTTAGGGATGGCTACACCTTC. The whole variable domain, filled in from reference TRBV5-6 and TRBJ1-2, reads DAGVTQSPTHLIKTRGQQVTLRCSPKSGHDTVSWYQQALGQGPQFIFQYYEEEERQRGNFPDRFSGHQFPNYSSELNVNALLLGDSALYLCASSSRLMGLVRDGYTFGSGTRLTVV.

The CDR3 coding sequence is TGCGCCAGCAGCTTTACCGGGACTAGTACTAATGAGCAGTTCTTC. Amino acids: CASSFTGTSTNEQFF. This chain joins TRBV5-1 and TRBJ2-1; 8 bases match TRBD2. In germline, CDR1 is SGHRS, CDR2 YFSETQ. This CDR3 comprises 15 residues. V gave up 2 bases and J gave up 7 bases; unmatched junction bases: 8.

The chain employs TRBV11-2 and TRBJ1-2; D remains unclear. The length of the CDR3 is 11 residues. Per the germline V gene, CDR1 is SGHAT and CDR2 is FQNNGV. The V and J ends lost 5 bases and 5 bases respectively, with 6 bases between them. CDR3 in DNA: TGTGCCAGCAGCCAGACTTATGGCTACACCTTC. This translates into CASSQTYGYTF.

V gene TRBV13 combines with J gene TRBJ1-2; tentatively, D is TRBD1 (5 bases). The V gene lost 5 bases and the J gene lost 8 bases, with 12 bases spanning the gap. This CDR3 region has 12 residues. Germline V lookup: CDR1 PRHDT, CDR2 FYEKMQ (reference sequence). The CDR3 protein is CASSAQDSGYTF. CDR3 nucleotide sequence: TGTGCCAGCAGCGCACAGGACTCGGGCTACACCTTC.

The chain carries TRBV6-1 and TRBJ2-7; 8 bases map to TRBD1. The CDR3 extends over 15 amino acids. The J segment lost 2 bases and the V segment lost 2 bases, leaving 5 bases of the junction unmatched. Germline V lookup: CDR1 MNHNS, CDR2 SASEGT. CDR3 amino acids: CASSEYGTGAYEQYF. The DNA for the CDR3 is TGTGCCAGCAGTGAATACGGGACAGGAGCCTACGAGCAGTACTTC.

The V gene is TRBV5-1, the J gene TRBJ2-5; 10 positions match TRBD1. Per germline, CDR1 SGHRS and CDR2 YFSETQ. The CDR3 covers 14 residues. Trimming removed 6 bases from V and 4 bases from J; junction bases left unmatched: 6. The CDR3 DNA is TGCGCCAGCAACCCGACAGGGGGCGCAGAGACCCAGTACTTC. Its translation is CASNPTGGAETQYF.

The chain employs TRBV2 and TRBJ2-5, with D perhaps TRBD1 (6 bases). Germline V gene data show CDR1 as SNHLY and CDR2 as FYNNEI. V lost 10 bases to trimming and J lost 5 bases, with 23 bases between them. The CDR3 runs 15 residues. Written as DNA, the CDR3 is TGTGCCAACAAAAGAGGAATAGGGGGTGGGGAGACCCAGTACTTC. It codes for CANKRGIGGGETQYF.

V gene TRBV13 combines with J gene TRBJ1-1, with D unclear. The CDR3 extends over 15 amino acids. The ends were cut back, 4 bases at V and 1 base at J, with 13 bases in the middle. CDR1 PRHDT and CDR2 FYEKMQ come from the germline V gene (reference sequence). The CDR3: CASSYDDGWNTEAFF. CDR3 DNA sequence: TGTGCCAGCAGCTACGATGACGGATGGAACACTGAAGCTTTCTTT.

The CDR3 is CSVDKAGGPKDTQYF. The CDR3 DNA reads TGCAGCGTTGATAAGGCGGGAGGGCCAAAGGATACGCAGTATTTT. The chain joins TRBV29-1 to TRBJ2-3; 9 nucleotides match TRBD2. V was clipped by 3 bases and J by 6 bases; unmatched bases: 10. Germline V gene data show CDR1 as SQVTM and CDR2 as ANQGSEA. The CDR3 is made up of 15 amino acids.

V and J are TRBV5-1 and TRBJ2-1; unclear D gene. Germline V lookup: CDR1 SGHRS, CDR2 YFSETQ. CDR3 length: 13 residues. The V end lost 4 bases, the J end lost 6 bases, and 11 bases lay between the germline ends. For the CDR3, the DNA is TGCGCCAGCAGCGAGACAAGCAGCAATGAGCAGTTCTTC. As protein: CASSETSSNEQFF.

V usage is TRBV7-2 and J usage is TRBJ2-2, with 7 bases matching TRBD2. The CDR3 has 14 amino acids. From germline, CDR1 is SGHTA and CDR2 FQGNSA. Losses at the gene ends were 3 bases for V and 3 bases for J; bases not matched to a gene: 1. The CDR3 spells CASSFGGYTGELFF. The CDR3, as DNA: TGTGCCAGCAGCTTCGGGGGGTACACCGGGGAGCTGTTTTTT.

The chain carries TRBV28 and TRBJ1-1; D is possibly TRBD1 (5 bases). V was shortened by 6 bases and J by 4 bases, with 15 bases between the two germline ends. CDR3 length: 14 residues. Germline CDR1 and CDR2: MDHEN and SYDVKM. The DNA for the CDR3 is TGTGCCAGCAGGTATGCGGGGGATAGCACTGAAGCTTTCTTT. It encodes CASRYAGDSTEAFF.

CDR3 amino acids: CASSQGPPRGRSNEQFF. The CDR3 coding sequence is TGCGCCAGCAGCCAAGGCCCCCCGCGCGGGAGGAGTAATGAGCAGTTCTTC. The chain is built from TRBV4-1 and TRBJ2-1, with 8 bases fitting TRBD2. The germline V gene has CDR1 MGHRA and CDR2 YSYEKL. The CDR3 consists of 17 residues. The trim removed 1 base at V and 7 bases at J, leaving 12 bases unmatched.

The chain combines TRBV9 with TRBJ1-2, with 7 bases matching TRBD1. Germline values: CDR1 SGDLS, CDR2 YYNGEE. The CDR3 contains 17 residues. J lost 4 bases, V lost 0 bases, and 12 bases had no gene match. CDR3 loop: CASSVEGTDYFGYGYTF. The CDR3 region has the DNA TGTGCCAGCAGCGTAGAGGGGACAGACTATTTTGGCTATGGCTACACCTTC.

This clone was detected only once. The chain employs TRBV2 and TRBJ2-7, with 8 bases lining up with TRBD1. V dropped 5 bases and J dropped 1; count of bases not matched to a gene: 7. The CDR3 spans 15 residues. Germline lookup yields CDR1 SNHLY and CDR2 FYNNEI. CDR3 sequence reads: CASSQAGQGSYEQYF. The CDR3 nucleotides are TGTGCCAGCAGTCAGGCCGGACAGGGATCCTACGAGCAGTACTTC.